This TCR beta chain came from a study of shared clonotypes between healthy human individuals. Study-level findings and limits: In having few donors, the study represented limited genetic and exposure-history diversity.

In the case of this clone: What it binds is not known.

Free of recent acute infections or vaccinations, the donors were healthy HIV-negative adults. This CDR3 is 14 amino acids long. V was pared by 5 bases and J by 0 bases, with 5 bases of the junction left unmatched. Germline CDR1 reads SGHNT; CDR2 reads YYREEE (reference sequence). Repertoires were generated with immunoSEQ multiplex PCR, while TCRdb's copy carries only in-frame clones and drops some. The sample yields about 640,000 clones, about three quarters seen once. The clonotype comes from a woman in her 30s in good health. This chain joins TRBV5-4 and TRBJ2-7; the match to TRBD2 covers 7 bases. Source material: memory CD4+ T cells sorted from blood. Subset noted: CD45RA-negative fraction. The CDR3 is CASRHSGPSYEQYF. For the CDR3, the DNA is TGTGCCAGCAGACATAGCGGGCCCTCCTACGAGCAGTACTTC.